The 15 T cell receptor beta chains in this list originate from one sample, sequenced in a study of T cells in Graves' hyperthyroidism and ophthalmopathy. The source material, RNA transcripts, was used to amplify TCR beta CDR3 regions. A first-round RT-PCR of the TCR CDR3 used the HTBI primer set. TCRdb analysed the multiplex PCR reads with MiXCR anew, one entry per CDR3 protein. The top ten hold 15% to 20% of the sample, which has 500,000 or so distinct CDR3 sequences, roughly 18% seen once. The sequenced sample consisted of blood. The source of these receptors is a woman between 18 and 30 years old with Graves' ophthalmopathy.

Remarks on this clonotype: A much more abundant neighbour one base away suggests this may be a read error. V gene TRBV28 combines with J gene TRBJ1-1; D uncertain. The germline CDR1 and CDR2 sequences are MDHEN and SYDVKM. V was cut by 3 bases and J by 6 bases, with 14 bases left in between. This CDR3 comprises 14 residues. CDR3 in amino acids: CASSFPQTNSEAFF. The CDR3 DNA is TGTGCCAGCAGTTTCCCCCAAACAAACTCTGAAGCTTTCTTT.

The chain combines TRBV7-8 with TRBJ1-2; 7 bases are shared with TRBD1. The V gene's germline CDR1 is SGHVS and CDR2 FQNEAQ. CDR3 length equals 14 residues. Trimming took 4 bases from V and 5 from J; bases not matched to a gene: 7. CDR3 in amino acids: CASSSQGGLYGYTF. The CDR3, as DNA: TGTGCCAGCAGCTCCCAGGGGGGCCTTTATGGCTACACCTTC.

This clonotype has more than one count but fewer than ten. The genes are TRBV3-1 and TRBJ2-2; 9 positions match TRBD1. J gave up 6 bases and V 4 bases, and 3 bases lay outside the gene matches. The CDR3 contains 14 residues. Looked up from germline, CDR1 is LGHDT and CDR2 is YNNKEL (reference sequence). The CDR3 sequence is CASSPRDRAGELFF. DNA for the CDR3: TGTGCCAGCAGCCCCCGGGACAGGGCCGGGGAGCTGTTTTTT.

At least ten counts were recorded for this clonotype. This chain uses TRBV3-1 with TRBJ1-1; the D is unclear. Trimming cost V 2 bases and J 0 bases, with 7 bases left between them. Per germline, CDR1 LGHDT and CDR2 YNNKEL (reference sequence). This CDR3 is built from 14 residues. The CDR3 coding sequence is TGTGCCAGCAGCCAACTACAAATGAACACTGAAGCTTTCTTT. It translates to CASSQLQMNTEAFF.

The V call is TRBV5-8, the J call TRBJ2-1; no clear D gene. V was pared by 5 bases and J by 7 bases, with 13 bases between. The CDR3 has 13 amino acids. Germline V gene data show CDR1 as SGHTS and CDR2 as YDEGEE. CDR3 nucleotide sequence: TGTGCCAGCAGATTTGGAAGCATTAATGAGCAGTTCTTC. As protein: CASRFGSINEQFF.

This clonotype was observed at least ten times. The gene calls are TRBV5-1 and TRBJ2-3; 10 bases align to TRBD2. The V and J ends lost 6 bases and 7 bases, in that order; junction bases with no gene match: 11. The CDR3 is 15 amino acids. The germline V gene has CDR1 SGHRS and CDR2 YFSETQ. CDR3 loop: CASTSSGREANTQYF. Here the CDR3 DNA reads TGCGCCAGCACCTCCAGCGGGAGGGAGGCAAATACGCAGTATTTT. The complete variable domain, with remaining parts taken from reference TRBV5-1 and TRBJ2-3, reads KAGVTQTPRYLIKTRGQQVTLSCSPISGHRSVSWYQQTPGQGLQFLFEYFSETQRNKGNFPGRFSGRQFSNSRSEMNVSTLELGDSALYLCASTSSGREANTQYFGPGTRLTVL.

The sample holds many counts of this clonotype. Written as DNA, the CDR3 is TGTGCCAGCAGTTACGTGAGAACTAGCGGGTATGAGCAGTTCTTC. Encoded protein: CASSYVRTSGYEQFF. The gene calls are TRBV6-5 and TRBJ2-1, with TRBD2 matching over 9 bases. The CDR3 consists of 15 residues. Losses at the gene ends were 2 bases for V and 8 bases for J; bases not matched to a gene: 7. Germline assignment: CDR1 MNHEY and CDR2 SVGAGI.

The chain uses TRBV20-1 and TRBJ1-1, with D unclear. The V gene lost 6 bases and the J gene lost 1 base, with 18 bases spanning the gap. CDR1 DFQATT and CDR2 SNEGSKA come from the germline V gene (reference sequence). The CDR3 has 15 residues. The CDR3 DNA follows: TGCAGTGCCAAAGCTGCCTTACGGCCGAACACTGAAGCTTTCTTT. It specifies CSAKAALRPNTEAFF.

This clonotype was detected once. The CDR3 nucleotides are TGTGCCAGCAGCTTAGGGTCGGATAGGAACACCGGGGAGCTGTTTTTT. Its translation: CASSLGSDRNTGELFF. This sequence joins TRBV13 and TRBJ2-2; D uncertain. The CDR3 contains 16 residues. V was cut by 0 bases and J by 1 base, with 9 bases left in between. Per germline, CDR1 PRHDT and CDR2 FYEKMQ (reference sequence).

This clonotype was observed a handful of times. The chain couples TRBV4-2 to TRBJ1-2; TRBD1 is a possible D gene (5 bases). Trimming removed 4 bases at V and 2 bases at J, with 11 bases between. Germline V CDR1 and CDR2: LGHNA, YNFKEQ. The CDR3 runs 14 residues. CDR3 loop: CASSPGEGNYGYTF. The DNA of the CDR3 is TGTGCCAGCAGCCCCGGCGAGGGGAACTATGGCTACACCTTC.

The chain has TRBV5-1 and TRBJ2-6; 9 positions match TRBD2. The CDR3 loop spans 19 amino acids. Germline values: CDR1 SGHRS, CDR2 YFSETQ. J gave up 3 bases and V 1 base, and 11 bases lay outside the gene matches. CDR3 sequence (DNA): TGCGCCAGCAGCTTGTGGGGCGGGGGGGCCGGATTTGGGGCCAACGTCCTGACTTTC. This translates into CASSLWGGGAGFGANVLTF. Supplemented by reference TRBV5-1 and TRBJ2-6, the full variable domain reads KAGVTQTPRYLIKTRGQQVTLSCSPISGHRSVSWYQQTPGQGLQFLFEYFSETQRNKGNFPGRFSGRQFSNSRSEMNVSTLELGDSALYLCASSLWGGGAGFGANVLTFGAGSRLTVL.

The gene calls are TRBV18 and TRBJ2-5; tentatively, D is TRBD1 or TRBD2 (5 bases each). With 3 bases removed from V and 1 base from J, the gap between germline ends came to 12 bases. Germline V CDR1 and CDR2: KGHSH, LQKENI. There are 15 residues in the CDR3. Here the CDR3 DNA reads TGTGCCAGCTCACCCCCGGGACCCAGCCAAGAGACCCAGTACTTC. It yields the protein CASSPPGPSQETQYF.

The CDR3 here is CASSYVKTGEVFHEQYF. Here the CDR3 DNA reads TGTGCCAGCAGTTACGTAAAGACAGGGGAGGTATTCCACGAGCAGTACTTC. This chain uses TRBV6-2 or TRBV6-3 with TRBJ2-7; 8 nucleotides line up with TRBD1. The ends lost 2 bases at V and 5 bases at J; junction bases unmatched: 14. The V gene's germline CDR1 is MNHEY and CDR2 SVGEGT. The CDR3 is 17 amino acids.

The CDR3 nucleotides are TGTGCCAGCAGTGAAGAGGGCAGGGAGTTCTTC. Residues: CASSEEGREFF. J is TRBJ2-1 and V is TRBV2; possible D gene TRBD1, 5 bases. Trimming stripped 1 base from V and 14 bases from J, with 9 bases between. Germline CDR1 SNHLY, CDR2 FYNNEI. This CDR3 contains 11 residues.

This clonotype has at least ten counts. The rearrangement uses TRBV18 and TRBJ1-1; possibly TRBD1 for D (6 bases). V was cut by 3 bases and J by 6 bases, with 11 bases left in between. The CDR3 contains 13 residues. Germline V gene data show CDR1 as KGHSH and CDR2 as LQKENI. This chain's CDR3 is CASSPNREAEAFF. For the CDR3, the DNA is TGTGCCAGCTCACCTAACAGGGAGGCTGAAGCTTTCTTT.